This is a list of T cell receptor beta chains from one sample in a study of cytomegalovirus exposure and HLA in healthy donors. Generated by immunoSEQ multiplex PCR, the TCRdb table keeps only in-frame clones and is missing some. The sample lists 130,000 or so clones; roughly 76% were seen once. Sequenced: PBMCs. The receptors were sampled from a female donor in good health and CMV-seronegative. The CDR3 runs from the conserved cysteine through the conserved F or W. The D gene is left open where the match is weak. Not all rows give a size; the values are once, few, many and, for expanded clones, a class.

cdr3_aa	cdr3_nt	clone_size	v_call	d_call	j_call
CASSPSGTGPTDTQYF	TGCGCCAGCAGCCCATCCGGGACAGGGCCTACAGATACGCAGTATTTT	NA	TRBV5-1	TRBD1	TRBJ2-3
CASSGGGRAFTGANVLTF	TGTGCCAGCAGCGGGGGGGGAAGGGCCTTTACTGGGGCCAACGTCCTGACTTTC	NA	TRBV5-4	TRBD2	TRBJ2-6
CASSEMSTSYEQFF	TGTGCCAGCAGCGAAATGAGTACTAGCTATGAGCAGTTCTTC	few	TRBV9	NA	TRBJ2-1
CASSYLRQGPLYGYTF	TGTGCCAGCAGTTACCTTAGGCAGGGTCCTCTCTATGGCTACACCTTC	NA	TRBV6-5	NA	TRBJ1-2
CASSPGMRAPLHF	TGTGCCAGCAGCCCGGGGATGAGGGCACCCCTCCACTTT	NA	TRBV6-6	NA	TRBJ1-6
CASSPRQGAIGNEQFF	TGTGCCAGCAGCCCACGACAGGGGGCCATTGGCAATGAGCAGTTCTTC	NA	TRBV6-6	TRBD1	TRBJ2-1
CASSMGSTYEQYF	TGTGCCAGCAGCATGGGGAGCACCTACGAGCAGTACTTC	NA	TRBV6-5	NA	TRBJ2-7
CASSTGTGVVYEQYF	TGTGCCAGCAGTACCGGGACAGGGGTCGTCTACGAGCAGTACTTC	NA	TRBV6-1	TRBD1	TRBJ2-7
CASSQDQYQETQYF	TGCGCCAGCAGCCAAGATCAGTACCAAGAGACCCAGTACTTC	NA	TRBV4-1	NA	TRBJ2-5
CASSFDSNYGYTF	TGCGCCAGCAGCTTTGACAGTAACTATGGCTACACCTTC	NA	TRBV5-1	NA	TRBJ1-2
CASSVEREREGRTDTQYF	TGTGCCAGCAGCGTAGAAAGGGAGCGGGAGGGCCGGACAGATACGCAGTATTTT	NA	TRBV9	TRBD2	TRBJ2-3
CASSPDGIYEQYF	TGTGCCAGCTCACCTGACGGGATCTACGAGCAGTACTTC	NA	TRBV18	NA	TRBJ2-7
CASSSATVNTGELFF	TGTGCCAGCAGCTCAGCCACAGTGAACACCGGGGAGCTGTTTTTT	NA	TRBV4-2	NA	TRBJ2-2
CASSEGASRETQYF	TGTGCCAGCAGTGAGGGGGCGTCTCGGGAGACCCAGTACTTC	NA	TRBV2	NA	TRBJ2-5
CAISRGLADTDTQYF	TGTGCCATCAGCAGGGGACTAGCCGACACAGATACGCAGTATTTT	NA	TRBV10-3	TRBD2	TRBJ2-3
CASSENYGYTF	TGTGCCAGCAGCGAGAACTATGGCTACACCTTC	few	TRBV7-9	NA	TRBJ1-2
CASSGRTGYNQPQHF	TGTGCCAGCAGTGGAAGGACAGGTTACAATCAGCCCCAGCATTTT	NA	TRBV6-1	TRBD1	TRBJ1-5
CASRGARNPMNTEAFF	TGTGCCAGTAGAGGGGCCAGGAACCCAATGAACACTGAAGCTTTCTTT	NA	TRBV19	NA	TRBJ1-1
CAISVGGTDYGYTF	TGTGCCATCTCTGTCGGGGGGACCGACTATGGCTACACCTTC	NA	TRBV19	NA	TRBJ1-2
CASSPLTGGWQETQYF	TGTGCCAGCTCACCTCTGACAGGGGGTTGGCAAGAGACCCAGTACTTC	once	TRBV18	TRBD1	TRBJ2-5
CSTRTGTSGYNEQFF	TGCAGCACACGAACCGGGACTAGCGGTTACAATGAGCAGTTCTTC	NA	TRBV29-1	TRBD2	TRBJ2-1
CASSGVDRGVDEQFF	TGTGCCAGCAGTGGCGTGGACAGGGGGGTTGATGAGCAGTTCTTC	NA	TRBV6-6	TRBD1	TRBJ2-1
CASSLVPGNGELFF	TGTGCCAGCAGCTTAGTGCCGGGGAACGGGGAGCTGTTTTTT	NA	TRBV7-6	NA	TRBJ2-2
CASSLWGMNTEAFF	TGTGCCAGCAGCTTATGGGGCATGAACACTGAAGCTTTCTTT	NA	TRBV7-3	NA	TRBJ1-1
CASSVGGDGYTF	TGTGCCAGCAGCGTAGGAGGTGATGGCTACACCTTC	NA	TRBV9	NA	TRBJ1-2
CASSAGHTDTQYF	TGTGCCAGTAGTGCGGGCCACACAGATACGCAGTATTTT	NA	TRBV19	NA	TRBJ2-3
CASSVGDSGFYGYTF	TGCGCCAGCAGCGTTGGAGACTCAGGGTTTTATGGCTACACCTTC	NA	TRBV5-1	NA	TRBJ1-2
CASSLADREAFF	TGTGCCAGCAGCTTAGCGGACAGGGAAGCTTTCTTT	NA	TRBV11-2	TRBD1	TRBJ1-1
CATSRDSSGANVRTF	TGTGCCACCAGTAGGGACAGCTCTGGGGCCAACGTCCGGACTTTC	NA	TRBV15	TRBD1	TRBJ2-6
CASRGLSNQPQHF	TGTGCCAGCAGAGGACTCAGCAATCAGCCCCAGCATTTT	NA	TRBV6-5	NA	TRBJ1-5
CASSPAGTESFRPPYEQYF	TGTGCCAGCAGCCCAGCTGGGACAGAATCCTTTCGACCCCCTTACGAGCAGTACTTC	NA	TRBV9	TRBD1	TRBJ2-7
CASRGDYRGRYTF	TGCGCCAGCAGGGGAGACTACAGGGGGCGCTACACCTTC	NA	TRBV5-1	TRBD1	TRBJ1-2
CASRDRAVGTEAFF	TGTGCCAGCAGGGACAGGGCCGTGGGCACTGAAGCTTTCTTT	NA	TRBV6-1	TRBD1	TRBJ1-1
CASSLAIQGREAFF	TGTGCCAGCAGCTTAGCGATCCAGGGGCGGGAAGCTTTCTTT	once	TRBV7-8	NA	TRBJ1-1
CASSFPDRYNEQFF	TGTGCCAGCAGTTTCCCGGACAGATACAATGAGCAGTTCTTC	NA	TRBV27	NA	TRBJ2-1
CASSLGRALDEQYF	TGCGCCAGCAGCTTGGGCAGGGCCCTGGACGAGCAGTACTTC	NA	TRBV5-1	NA	TRBJ2-7
CASSKGAGSNQPQHF	TGTGCCAGCAGCAAAGGAGCAGGCAGCAATCAGCCCCAGCATTTT	few	TRBV21-1	NA	TRBJ1-5
CASSLMTGGEELFF	TGTGCCAGCAGCTTAATGACAGGGGGTGAGGAGCTGTTTTTT	NA	TRBV5-5	TRBD1	TRBJ2-2
CASSLTLSGEQYF	TGTGCCAGCAGCTTAACCCTGTCGGGCGAGCAGTACTTC	NA	TRBV7-3	NA	TRBJ2-7
CASRRTRRQFF	TGTGCCAGCAGGCGAACAAGGAGGCAGTTCTTC	NA	TRBV2	NA	TRBJ2-1
CASSSGQGAETQYF	TGTGCCAGCAGTTCTGGACAGGGGGCAGAGACCCAGTACTTC	NA	TRBV6-1	TRBD1	TRBJ2-5
CASTAGGQETQYF	TGTGCCAGCACAGCGGGGGGGCAGGAGACCCAGTACTTC	NA	TRBV6-6	TRBD2	TRBJ2-5
CASSLGGGFWEQYF	TGTGCCAGCAGCTTAGGGGGCGGATTCTGGGAGCAGTACTTC	NA	TRBV11-3	NA	TRBJ2-7
CASSLTGQPHTDTQYF	TGCGCCAGCAGCTTAACAGGACAGCCGCACACAGATACGCAGTATTTT	NA	TRBV5-1	NA	TRBJ2-3
CASSTDLYTDTQYF	TGTGCCAGCAGTACGGACTTATACACAGATACGCAGTATTTT	NA	TRBV27	NA	TRBJ2-3
CASSQGATSGNEQFF	TGTGCCAGCAGCCAGGGGGCCACTTCGGGGAATGAGCAGTTCTTC	NA	TRBV7-9	TRBD1	TRBJ2-1
CAWILGGQGATYGYTF	TGTGCCTGGATCCTTGGGGGACAGGGGGCTACCTATGGCTACACCTTC	NA	TRBV30	TRBD1	TRBJ1-2
CASRQQGVTEAFF	TGTGCCAGCAGACAACAGGGGGTAACTGAAGCTTTCTTT	NA	TRBV2	TRBD1	TRBJ1-1
CASSQEWAPERGSYEQYF	TGTGCCAGCAGCCAAGAATGGGCCCCGGAAAGGGGCTCCTACGAGCAGTACTTC	NA	TRBV4-2	NA	TRBJ2-7
CASSGPSGGPYEQYF	TGTGCCAGCAGCGGGCCGAGCGGAGGTCCCTACGAGCAGTACTTC	NA	TRBV5-4	NA	TRBJ2-7
CAISDHRDEQFF	TGTGCCATCAGTGACCACAGGGACGAGCAGTTCTTC	NA	TRBV10-3	NA	TRBJ2-1
CATLKDRGYNGQFF	TGTGCCACCCTAAAGGACAGGGGGTACAATGGGCAGTTCTTC	NA	TRBV10-3	TRBD1	TRBJ2-1
CASSISGEIQETQYF	TGTGCCAGCAGCATTAGCGGGGAAATCCAAGAGACCCAGTACTTC	NA	TRBV7-9	TRBD2	TRBJ2-5
CASSQEETGLGYGYTF	TGCGCCAGCAGCCAAGAGGAGACAGGGCTCGGCTATGGCTACACCTTC	NA	TRBV4-1	TRBD1	TRBJ1-2
CASSAETSPDTQYF	TGTGCCAGCAGCGCCGAGACTAGCCCAGATACGCAGTATTTT	NA	TRBV9	TRBD2	TRBJ2-3
CASSHRPRTGGPNEQFF	TGCGCCAGCAGTCACCGGCCCCGGACAGGGGGCCCCAATGAGCAGTTCTTC	NA	TRBV23-1	TRBD1	TRBJ2-1
CASLGGQSFTYEQYF	TGTGCCAGCCTGGGGGGACAGTCCTTTACCTACGAGCAGTACTTC	once	TRBV11-2	NA	TRBJ2-7
CASSQTSGETQYF	TGTGCCAGCAGTCAGACTAGCGGAGAGACCCAGTACTTC	NA	TRBV2	TRBD2	TRBJ2-5
CASSDDRGSGQPQHF	TGTGCCAGCTCGGACGACAGGGGCAGTGGGCAGCCCCAGCATTTT	NA	TRBV18	TRBD1	TRBJ1-5
CAWAPNREESYEQYF	TGTGCCTGGGCACCGAACAGGGAAGAAAGCTACGAGCAGTACTTC	NA	TRBV30	NA	TRBJ2-7